Shown below are 29 T cell receptor beta chains from a single sample sequenced in a study of cytomegalovirus exposure and HLA in healthy donors listed by TCRdb under 2017. Library preparation was by the immunoSEQ multiplex PCR assay. In TCRdb, the immuneACCESS table is reduced to in-frame sequences with V and J assigned. These tables do not hold every clone; where another copy was compared, an unresolved V gene accounts for under half, and the others remain unexplained. A total of some 250,000 clones appear in this sample, almost 90% of them only once. The ten largest make up less than 0.4% of the sample. The sequencing sample was made of PBMCs. These TCRs come from a woman between 18 and 29 years old in good health and CMV-seronegative.

V gene TRBV7-9 combines with J gene TRBJ2-3; 10 bases are a match to TRBD1. The V and J ends lost 4 bases and 2 bases, in that order; junction bases with no gene match: 6. Germline V gene data show CDR1 as SEHNR and CDR2 as FQNEAQ (reference sequence). This CDR3 comprises 16 residues. The CDR3 coding sequence is TGTGCCAGCAGCTACTGGACAGGGGGATACACAGATACGCAGTATTTT. Protein product: CASSYWTGGYTDTQYF. The full variable domain, its missing parts supplied by reference TRBV7-9 and TRBJ2-3, is DTGVSQNPRHKITKRGQNVTFRCDPISEHNRLYWYRQTLGQGPEFLTYFQNEAQLEKSRLLSDRFSAERPKGSFSTLEIQRTEQGDSAMYLCASSYWTGGYTDTQYFGPGTRLTVL.

The chain employs TRBV2 and TRBJ2-4, with 7 bases lining up with TRBD1. The J segment lost 0 bases and the V segment lost 6 bases, leaving 8 bases of the junction unmatched. The CDR3 runs to 16 residues. The germline V gene has CDR1 SNHLY and CDR2 FYNNEI. The CDR3 here is CASSGDRLIAKNIQYF. The CDR3 DNA reads as TGTGCCAGCAGCGGGGACAGACTAATAGCCAAAAACATTCAGTACTTC.

The rearrangement uses TRBV6-4 and TRBJ2-3, with TRBD2 matching over 14 bases. Germline-derived CDR1 and CDR2 are MRHNA and SNTAGT. The CDR3 loop spans 16 amino acids. V shed 3 bases and J 4 bases; nucleotides not matched to a gene: 3. DNA for the CDR3: TGTGCCAGCAGTGAAAGACTAGCGGGGGGGCCAGATACGCAGTATTTT. Translating it yields CASSERLAGGPDTQYF.

The V and J genes are TRBV19 and TRBJ2-7; 10 positions agree with TRBD1. V trimming: 10 bases; J trimming: 3 bases; junction bases outside the gene matches: 9. CDR3 length: 14 residues. Germline CDR1 is LNHDA and CDR2 is SQIVND (reference sequence). CDR3 nucleotide sequence: TGTGCCACCAGCCCCGGGACAGGGGTCTACGAGCAGTACGTC. Protein: CATSPGTGVYEQYV.

This chain joins TRBV28 and TRBJ2-1; TRBD1 aligns across 9 bases. CDR1 is MDHEN and CDR2 is SYDVKM in the germline V gene. This CDR3 is 15 amino acids long. V lost 3 bases to trimming and J lost 7 bases; unmatched junction nucleotides: 7. The CDR3 is CASSFPGTGRNEQFF. The DNA for the CDR3 is TGTGCCAGCAGTTTTCCCGGGACAGGGAGGAATGAGCAGTTCTTC. The full variable domain, rest sourced from reference TRBV28 and TRBJ2-1, is DVKVTQSSRYLVKRTGEKVFLECVQDMDHENMFWYRQDPGLGLRLIYFSYDVKMKEKGDIPEGYSVSREKKERFSLILESASTNQTSMYLCASSFPGTGRNEQFFGPGTRLTVL.

In this sample, this clone turned up once. This chain uses TRBV15 with TRBJ1-2; TRBD1 aligns across 8 bases. Germline V CDR1 and CDR2: LNHNV, YYDKDF (reference sequence). J was trimmed by 7 bases and V by 0 bases; bases with no gene match: 13. This CDR3 region has 17 residues. CDR3 amino acids: CATSRDLGEPGGRGYTF. The CDR3 coding sequence is TGTGCCACCAGCAGAGATCTAGGGGAGCCAGGGGGCCGTGGCTACACCTTC.

The chain is built from TRBV6-1 and TRBJ2-5; D is possibly TRBD2 (5 bases). Trimming cost V 7 bases and J 5 bases, with 11 bases left between them. Germline CDR1 is MNHNS and CDR2 is SASEGT. The CDR3 sequence is 12 residues long. The chain's CDR3 is CASISGWETQYF. Written as DNA, the CDR3 is TGTGCCAGCATATCGGGATGGGAGACCCAGTACTTC.

The rearrangement links TRBV28 to TRBJ1-4; 10 bases fit TRBD1. V lost 4 bases to trimming and J lost 2 bases; unmatched junction nucleotides: 7. The germline CDR1 and CDR2 sequences are MDHEN and SYDVKM. CDR3 length: 17 residues. Here the CDR3 reads CASSSPGQGLTNEKLFF. CDR3 sequence (DNA): TGTGCCAGCAGTTCGCCGGGACAGGGGTTGACTAATGAAAAACTGTTTTTT.

This rearrangement joins TRBV18 to TRBJ2-1; D unclear. Germline V gene lookup returns CDR1 KGHSH and CDR2 LQKENI. V was cut by 2 bases and J by 9 bases, with 14 bases left in between. The CDR3 loop spans 14 amino acids. The CDR3 spells CASSPVTPPPEQFF. The CDR3 DNA reads as TGTGCCAGCTCACCAGTGACTCCCCCCCCTGAGCAGTTCTTC.

The chain links TRBV7-2 to TRBJ2-3; 8 bases fit TRBD2. V was clipped by 2 bases and J by 2 bases; unmatched bases: 6. CDR3 length equals 16 residues. Germline assignment: CDR1 SGHTA and CDR2 FQGNSA. The CDR3 is CASSLFAGGLTDTQYF. CDR3 coding DNA: TGTGCCAGCAGCTTATTTGCGGGGGGTCTCACAGATACGCAGTATTTT.

The chain is built from TRBV5-4 and TRBJ1-2; no firm D call. CDR3 length equals 13 residues. Trimming took 3 bases from V and 7 from J, leaving 13 bases between them. Germline V gene sequence: CDR1 SGHNT, CDR2 YYREEE (reference sequence). This CDR3 reads CASSYDGVRGYTF. CDR3 DNA sequence: TGTGCCAGCAGCTATGACGGGGTTCGTGGCTACACCTTC. The entire variable domain, with the rest obtained from reference TRBV5-4 and TRBJ1-2, is as follows: ETGVTQSPTHLIKTRGQQVTLRCSSQSGHNTVSWYQQALGQGPQFIFQYYREEENGRGNFPPRFSGLQFPNYSSELNVNALELDDSALYLCASSYDGVRGYTFGSGTRLTVV.

This sequence joins TRBV29-1 and TRBJ1-1, with TRBD1 identical over 7 bases. The CDR3 length is 15 residues. V was clipped by 3 bases and J by 5 bases; unmatched bases: 12. Germline V CDR1 and CDR2: SQVTM, ANQGSEA. As DNA, the CDR3 is TGCAGCGTTGAGGGGGCGACAGGGCATCGGACTGAAGCTTTCTTT. This codes for CSVEGATGHRTEAFF.

V gene TRBV29-1 combines with J gene TRBJ1-1; TRBD1 aligns across 7 bases. The germline CDR1 and CDR2 sequences are SQVTM and ANQGSEA. The junction had 7 bases not matched to a gene; V was cut back by 6 bases and J by 3 bases. The length of the CDR3 is 13 residues. CDR3 bases: TGCAGCGTCATGACAGGGCGGGACACTGAAGCTTTCTTT. The encoded protein is CSVMTGRDTEAFF.

This clone has more than one count but fewer than ten. V and J are TRBV14 and TRBJ1-5; tentatively, D is TRBD1 (5 bases). Looked up from germline, CDR1 is SGHDN and CDR2 is FVKESK. The CDR3 is made up of 13 amino acids. V was trimmed by 4 bases and J by 7 bases, leaving 11 bases between them. The CDR3 region has the DNA TGTGCCAGCAGCCTAAGGGCAGGGCAGCCCCAGCATTTT. Amino acid sequence: CASSLRAGQPQHF.

V usage is TRBV5-6 and J usage is TRBJ1-5; D unresolved. Looked up from germline, CDR1 is SGHDT and CDR2 is YYEEEE. V was trimmed by 0 bases and J by 4 bases, leaving 8 bases between them. This CDR3 contains 14 residues. The CDR3: CASSLAGGNQPQHF. Written as DNA, the CDR3 is TGTGCCAGCAGCTTGGCGGGCGGGAATCAGCCCCAGCATTTT.

J is TRBJ1-6 and V is TRBV5-1; tentative D call: TRBD1 (6 bases). V gave up 0 bases and J gave up 0 bases, with 10 bases separating them. Looked up from germline, CDR1 is SGHRS and CDR2 is YFSETQ. CDR3 size: 17 residues. In DNA, the CDR3 is TGCGCCAGCAGCTTGGAAACAGGGAGCTCCTATAATTCACCCCTCCACTTT. Translation gives CASSLETGSSYNSPLHF. Based on the CDR3 plus reference TRBV5-1 and TRBJ1-6, the full variable domain is KAGVTQTPRYLIKTRGQQVTLSCSPISGHRSVSWYQQTPGQGLQFLFEYFSETQRNKGNFPGRFSGRQFSNSRSEMNVSTLELGDSALYLCASSLETGSSYNSPLHFGNGTRLTVT.

This clone turned up a few times. The chain is built from TRBV6-6 and TRBJ1-2; D is uncertain. The CDR3 extends over 14 amino acids. Per the germline V gene, CDR1 is MNHNY and CDR2 is SVGAGI (reference sequence). Trimming removed 10 bases at V and 4 bases at J, with 19 bases between. The CDR3, as DNA: TGTGCCACCCGGGGAGGGATCTATTCCTATGGCTACACCTTC. It specifies CATRGGIYSYGYTF.

The V call is TRBV5-4, the J call TRBJ2-7; D perhaps matches TRBD2 (6 bases). Trimming pared 3 bases from V and 6 bases from J, leaving 19 bases between. CDR1 is SGHNT and CDR2 is YYREEE in the germline V gene (reference sequence). This CDR3 comprises 15 residues. The CDR3 is CASSWIPGLLFEQYF. The CDR3 region has the DNA TGTGCCAGCAGCTGGATCCCGGGACTCCTTTTCGAGCAGTACTTC.

In this sample, this clone turned up once. The chain employs TRBV27 and TRBJ1-1, with 8 bases lining up with TRBD1. The germline gives CDR1 MNHEY, CDR2 SMNVEV (reference sequence). The CDR3 extends over 13 amino acids. Trimming at V came to 4 bases and at J to 4 bases, leaving 2 bases not matched to a gene. The CDR3 reads CASSSQGVTEAFF. In DNA, the CDR3 is TGTGCCAGCAGTTCACAGGGGGTCACTGAAGCTTTCTTT.

This chain links TRBV6-1 with TRBJ2-4; 8 nucleotides match TRBD2. This CDR3 contains 14 residues. V lost 0 bases and J lost 7; bases outside the gene matches: 2. Germline V CDR1 and CDR2: MNHNS, SASEGT. The CDR3 sequence: CASSEARGVNIQYF. Here the CDR3 DNA reads TGTGCCAGCAGTGAAGCGCGGGGGGTGAACATTCAGTACTTC.

The rearrangement uses TRBV10-1 and TRBJ1-1, with D possibly being TRBD1 (6 bases). The CDR3 loop spans 13 amino acids. Germline-derived CDR1 and CDR2 are WNHNN and SYGVQD (reference sequence). V was shortened by 6 bases and J by 0 bases, with 8 bases between the two germline ends. CDR3 DNA sequence: TGCGCCAGCAGGGACAGACTGAACACTGAAGCTTTCTTT. It encodes CASRDRLNTEAFF.

The CDR3 loop reads CASSRRDFSYEQYV. CDR3 nucleotide sequence: TGTGCCAGCAGCCGCCGGGACTTTTCCTACGAGCAGTACGTC. The chain combines TRBV7-2 with TRBJ2-7, with D possibly being TRBD2 (6 bases). The CDR3 covers 14 residues. Germline-derived CDR1 and CDR2 are SGHTA and FQGNSA. V lost 5 bases to trimming and J lost 1 base, with 12 bases between them.

The chain links TRBV30 to TRBJ2-7, with TRBD1 matching 12 bases. The CDR3 is 13 residues long. V shed 2 bases and J 12 bases; nucleotides not matched to a gene: 8. CDR1 and CDR2 from the germline V gene are GTSNPN and SVGIG (reference sequence). The CDR3 is CAWSFGDRGLVYF. The CDR3 region has the DNA TGTGCCTGGAGTTTTGGGGACAGGGGGCTTGTGTACTTC.

J is TRBJ1-1 and V is TRBV6-5; the D gene is possibly TRBD1 (5 bases). V lost 6 bases and J lost 1, with 12 bases in between. The V gene's germline CDR1 is MNHEY and CDR2 SVGAGI. CDR3 length equals 14 residues. This chain's CDR3 is CASSPGFRNTEAFF. CDR3 nucleotide sequence: TGTGCCAGCAGCCCAGGGTTTCGGAACACTGAAGCTTTCTTT.

CDR3 residues: CASSEAGLRTYNYGYTF. In nucleotides, the CDR3 is TGTGCCAGCAGCGAGGCGGGTCTCCGAACCTATAACTATGGCTACACCTTC. The rearrangement links TRBV5-4 to TRBJ1-2, with unresolved D. V lost 4 bases to trimming and J lost 1 base, with 20 bases between them. The CDR3 consists of 17 residues. CDR1 and CDR2 (germline): SGHNT, YYREEE (reference sequence).

This chain joins TRBV4-3 and TRBJ1-2; TRBD1 might be the D (5 bases). CDR3 length: 15 residues. Germline V gene data show CDR1 as LGHNA and CDR2 as YSLEER. Trimming removed 0 bases from V and 5 bases from J, with 13 bases in between. CDR3 protein: CASSQDPGSPYGYTF. Here the CDR3 DNA reads TGCGCCAGCAGCCAAGATCCAGGGTCACCGTATGGCTACACCTTC.

This rearrangement joins TRBV7-6 to TRBJ1-1; tentative D call: TRBD1 (6 bases). Germline V gene lookup returns CDR1 SGHVS and CDR2 FNYEAQ. With 5 bases removed from V and 5 bases from J, the gap between germline ends came to 12 bases. This CDR3 contains 13 residues. CDR3 sequence reads: CASSGSGETEAFF. The DNA of the CDR3 is TGTGCCAGCAGCGGTTCAGGGGAGACTGAAGCTTTCTTT.

The rearrangement links TRBV6-5 to TRBJ1-1; 9 bases match TRBD1. V gave up 5 bases and J gave up 5 bases; unmatched junction bases: 6. CDR3 length equals 14 residues. Germline values: CDR1 MNHEY, CDR2 SVGAGI. The CDR3 reads CASSKGQGWTEAFF. DNA of the CDR3: TGTGCCAGCAGTAAAGGACAGGGGTGGACTGAAGCTTTCTTT.

The J gene is TRBJ1-2, the V gene TRBV13; D is uncertain. CDR3 length: 14 residues. V lost 4 bases and J lost 2, with 11 bases in between. Germline-derived CDR1 and CDR2 are PRHDT and FYEKMQ (reference sequence). CDR3 sequence (DNA): TGTGCCAGCAGCTCCGTTGGAGCCAACTATGGCTACACCTTC. The encoded protein is CASSSVGANYGYTF.